These 21 T cell receptor beta chains were all obtained from the same sample, sequenced in a study of beta chain features in type 1 diabetes. Expressed TCRB transcripts were sequenced after all isolated RNA was converted to cDNA. Assay: immunoSEQ multiplex PCR; the TCRdb copy retains only in-frame clones and omits some. The sample lists 600,000 to 700,000 clones; roughly 12% were seen once. Whole-study results and caveats: Among all four CD4+ subsets, Type 1 diabetes patients had TCRB CDR3s that were moderately but significantly shorter.

Antigens of these TCRs are unknown. Input material: naive CD4+ T cells from blood. These receptors were collected from a young man with type 1 diabetes.

The chain recombines TRBV9 with TRBJ2-1; 7 bases line up with TRBD2. CDR3 length: 14 residues. V lost 3 bases and J lost 8; bases outside the gene matches: 8. Germline CDR1 is SGDLS and CDR2 is YYNGEE. The CDR3 spells CASSGPGLGHEQFF. In DNA, the CDR3 is TGTGCCAGCAGCGGACCCGGACTAGGACATGAGCAGTTCTTC. The entire variable domain, with the rest obtained from reference TRBV9 and TRBJ2-1, is as follows: DSGVTQTPKHLITATGQRVTLRCSPRSGDLSVYWYQQSLDQGLQFLIQYYNGEERAKGNILERFSAQQFPDLHSELNLSSLELGDSALYFCASSGPGLGHEQFFGPGTRLTVL.

CDR3 amino acids: CSVGQGANTGELFF. CDR3 in DNA: TGCAGCGTTGGACAGGGTGCGAACACCGGGGAGCTGTTTTTT. The chain carries TRBV29-1 and TRBJ2-2, with 7 positions matching TRBD1. V dropped 4 bases and J dropped 0; count of bases not matched to a gene: 2. CDR3 length: 14 amino acids. Germline V gene data show CDR1 as SQVTM and CDR2 as ANQGSEA.

The rearrangement uses TRBV4-1 and TRBJ1-4; D may be TRBD1 (5 bases). Germline CDR1 reads MGHRA; CDR2 reads YSYEKL. V was pared by 1 base and J by 10 bases, with 10 bases between. The CDR3 contains 13 residues. The CDR3 is CASSQGDVVKLFF. CDR3 DNA sequence: TGCGCCAGCAGCCAAGGGGACGTGGTAAAACTGTTTTTT.

The CDR3 loop reads CASTRDKNIQYF. The CDR3 region has the DNA TGTGCCAGCACACGAGACAAAAACATTCAGTACTTC. The chain carries TRBV11-2 and TRBJ2-4, with D unresolved. The germline CDR1 and CDR2 sequences are SGHAT and FQNNGV. Trimming left V 7 bases short and J 3 bases short, with 7 bases between. The CDR3 consists of 12 residues.

CDR3 DNA sequence: TGTGCCAGCAGCCGACCACCGGGTACCCTCCCCTCCGAGCAGTACTTC. Its protein product is CASSRPPGTLPSEQYF. This chain uses TRBV7-9 with TRBJ2-7, with D unclear. The germline CDR1 and CDR2 sequences are SEHNR and FQNEAQ (reference sequence). V was pared by 5 bases and J by 6 bases, with 23 bases between. The CDR3 extends over 16 amino acids. The whole variable domain, filled in from reference TRBV7-9 and TRBJ2-7, reads DTGVSQNPRHKITKRGQNVTFRCDPISEHNRLYWYRQTLGQGPEFLTYFQNEAQLEKSRLLSDRFSAERPKGSFSTLEIQRTEQGDSAMYLCASSRPPGTLPSEQYFGPGTRLTVT.

The rearrangement links TRBV5-1 to TRBJ2-5; D remains ambiguous. The V end lost 6 bases, the J end lost 2 bases, and 5 bases lay between the germline ends. Germline V gives CDR1 SGHRS, CDR2 YFSETQ. This CDR3 region has 11 residues. The CDR3 bases are TGCGCCAGCACCCTACAAGAGACCCAGTACTTC. Its protein product is CASTLQETQYF.

This clone was seen only a few times. The J gene is TRBJ1-4, the V gene TRBV7-8; 7 nucleotides line up with TRBD1. From germline, CDR1 is SGHVS and CDR2 FQNEAQ. The CDR3 extends over 15 amino acids. After removal of 8 bases from V and 0 bases from J, the junction contained 6 bases not matched to a gene. CDR3 bases: TGTGCCAGCGGACGGGACAGATCAACTAATGAAAAACTGTTTTTT. This sequence encodes CASGRDRSTNEKLFF.

The V call is TRBV28, the J call TRBJ1-2; 7 bases fit TRBD1. After removal of 4 bases from V and 3 bases from J, the junction contained 11 bases not matched to a gene. The CDR3 length is 16 residues. Per germline, CDR1 MDHEN and CDR2 SYDVKM. The CDR3 loop is CASSSSSQGVDYGYTF. CDR3 sequence (DNA): TGTGCCAGCAGTTCGTCCTCGCAGGGGGTCGACTATGGCTACACCTTC.

This chain connects TRBV29-1 to TRBJ2-1, with TRBD2 as a possible D gene (6 bases). Germline V gene sequence: CDR1 SQVTM, CDR2 ANQGSEA. The CDR3 runs 15 residues. Between the trimmed V and J ends, which lost 7 bases and 5 bases, there was a span of 21 bases. CDR3 sequence reads: CSANGGGEANNEQFF. The DNA for the CDR3 is TGCAGCGCCAACGGTGGAGGGGAGGCGAACAATGAGCAGTTCTTC.

This clone has more than one count but fewer than ten. The chain combines TRBV4-3 with TRBJ2-7, with unresolved D. Germline CDR1 reads LGHNA; CDR2 reads YSLEER. The CDR3 totals 17 residues. Trimming pared 5 bases from V and 0 bases from J, leaving 20 bases between. The CDR3, as DNA: TGCGCCAGCAGCACTGACACCCCACGACCCGCCTCCTACGAGCAGTACTTC. Translating it yields CASSTDTPRPASYEQYF.

There are a few counts of this clone. CDR3 region: CASSLTGTGGTDTQYF. In DNA form, the CDR3 reads TGCGCCAGCAGCCTAACCGGGACCGGAGGCACAGATACGCAGTATTTT. V gene TRBV4-1 combines with J gene TRBJ2-3; D might be TRBD1 or TRBD2, each matching 5 bases. The CDR3 totals 16 residues. V was trimmed by 4 bases and J by 1 base, leaving 15 bases between them. The germline V gene encodes CDR1 MGHRA and CDR2 YSYEKL.

The chain employs TRBV10-2 and TRBJ1-5; 7 nucleotides match TRBD1. The J segment lost 5 bases and the V segment lost 5 bases, leaving 3 bases of the junction unmatched. CDR1 and CDR2 from the germline V gene are WSHSY and SAAADI. The CDR3 extends over 13 amino acids. For the CDR3, the DNA is TGCGCCAGCAGTCGGGACAGTCATCAGCCCCAGCATTTT. Amino acids: CASSRDSHQPQHF.

As concerns this clone: Germline is not matched at one junction end, which may reflect a read error. The chain joins TRBV2 to TRBJ1-2; D is uncertain. The CDR3 consists of 10 residues. Germline CDR1 and CDR2: SNHLY and FYNNEI. CDR3 sequence: CASSEPQRLF. The DNA of the CDR3 is TGTGCCAGCAGTGAACCCCAACGGCTCTTC.

V is TRBV11-3 and J is TRBJ1-2; 10 bases are a match to TRBD1. Trimming took 4 bases from V and 2 from J; bases not matched to a gene: 1. Germline-derived CDR1 and CDR2 are SGHNT and YENEEA. The CDR3 length is 14 residues. CDR3 nucleotide sequence: TGTGCCAGCAGCTCGGGACAGGGGAACTATGGCTACACCTTC. Translated, it gives CASSSGQGNYGYTF. Full variable domain (rest looked up from reference TRBV11-3 and TRBJ1-2): EAGVVQSPRYKIIEKKQPVAFWCNPISGHNTLYWYLQNLGQGPELLIRYENEEAVDDSQLPKDRFSAERLKGVDSTLKIQPAELGDSAVYLCASSSGQGNYGYTFGSGTRLTVV.

Of note for this clone: Germline and junction disagree at one end, which may indicate a read error. At the DNA level, this CDR3 is encoded by other sequences in the same sample as well. The V and J genes are TRBV13 and TRBJ2-7; D is perhaps TRBD2 (6 bases). Germline CDR1 reads PRHDT; CDR2 reads FYEKMQ (reference sequence). This CDR3 has 14 amino acids. CDR3 residues: CASSLEGSHYEQYF. CDR3 DNA sequence: TGTGCCAGCAGCTTGGAGGGTTCCCACTACGAGCAATACTTC.

The J gene is TRBJ2-5, the V gene TRBV29-1; D is perhaps TRBD2 (6 bases). The CDR3 is 12 amino acids. The V and J ends lost 5 bases and 4 bases respectively, with 11 bases between them. CDR1 and CDR2 from the germline V gene are SQVTM and ANQGSEA. CDR3 in DNA: TGCAGCGTTTGGAGGGACGGAGAGACCCAGTACTTC. Its protein is CSVWRDGETQYF.

In this sample, this clone turned up a few times. The chain employs TRBV9 and TRBJ1-3, with a tentative D call TRBD1 (6 bases). Trimming took off 4 bases at V and 0 bases at J, with 17 bases between the two ends. The CDR3 covers 17 residues. Germline CDR1 reads SGDLS; CDR2 reads YYNGEE. CDR3 sequence reads: CASSPQTGTNSGNTIYF. DNA of the CDR3: TGTGCCAGCAGCCCACAGACAGGCACAAACTCTGGAAACACCATATATTTT.

V gene TRBV5-5 combines with J gene TRBJ2-5, with a tentative D call TRBD1 (6 bases). V was clipped by 4 bases and J by 3 bases, with 13 bases between them. Germline V gene lookup returns CDR1 SGHKS and CDR2 YYEKEE (reference sequence). The CDR3 is 14 amino acids. Here the CDR3 reads CASSRNREKETQYF. In nucleotides, the CDR3 is TGTGCCAGCAGCAGAAACAGGGAGAAAGAGACCCAGTACTTC.

The V call is TRBV14, the J call TRBJ1-2; the D is unclear. CDR1 is SGHDN, CDR2 FVKESK, per germline. CDR3 size: 14 residues. With 1 base removed from V and 4 bases from J, the gap between germline ends came to 10 bases. The CDR3 nucleotides are TGTGCCAGCAGCCAAGTTTCGTGGAGCTATGGCTACACCTTC. Translation gives CASSQVSWSYGYTF.

The CDR3 loop is CASSLMGSGGDQPQHF. The CDR3 nucleotides read TGTGCCAGCAGCTTAATGGGATCAGGGGGGGATCAGCCCCAGCATTTT. The chain employs TRBV7-9 and TRBJ1-5; 7 bases align to TRBD1. CDR1 is SEHNR, CDR2 FQNEAQ, per germline (reference sequence). V shed 2 bases, J shed 5 bases, and the junction held 9 bases outside the gene matches. This CDR3 contains 16 residues.

This clone was observed a few times. The chain carries TRBV11-3 and TRBJ2-3, with D hard to call. Trimming removed 1 base at V and 1 base at J, with 12 bases between. CDR1 SGHNT and CDR2 YENEEA come from the germline V gene. This CDR3 is built from 16 residues. The CDR3, as DNA: TGTGCCAGCAGCTTAGCCGCCGCATCCGGCACAGATACGCAGTATTTT. This codes for CASSLAAASGTDTQYF.